One sample yielded the 14 T cell receptor beta chains listed below, sequenced in a study of PD-1 blockade in classical Hodgkin lymphoma. There was relapse after autologous stem cell transplantation in every patient, and there was variation in brentuximab vedotin exposure. The repertoire was sequenced with immunoSEQ multiplex PCR; TCRdb's copy has only in-frame clones and lacks some. Among fewer than 90,000 clones listed, 90% to 95% were seen once. The sequenced sample was peripheral blood mononuclear cells (PBMCs), obtained at baseline. These receptors originate from a human donor with classical Hodgkin lymphoma.

The V gene is TRBV19, the J gene TRBJ1-5; unclear D gene. This CDR3 is built from 15 residues. The germline V gene encodes CDR1 LNHDA and CDR2 SQIVND (reference sequence). V lost 1 base and J 0 bases, leaving 7 bases between the germline ends. CDR3 residues: CASSIGPRSNQPQHF. The CDR3 nucleotides are TGTGCCAGTAGTATAGGCCCTCGTAGCAATCAGCCCCAGCATTTT.

The chain couples TRBV7-9 to TRBJ2-7; TRBD2 matches 12 bases. Germline V CDR1 and CDR2: SEHNR, FQNEAQ (reference sequence). The CDR3 consists of 18 residues. Trimming removed 6 bases from V and 5 bases from J; junction bases left unmatched: 17. The CDR3 nucleotides read TGTGCCAGCAGTCCGCTACGACTAGCGGGAGTAGAAGGCGACGAGCAGTACTTC. This sequence encodes CASSPLRLAGVEGDEQYF.

The V gene is TRBV30, the J gene TRBJ1-1; D is uncertain. In germline, CDR1 is GTSNPN, CDR2 SVGIG (reference sequence). The CDR3 extends over 13 amino acids. V was trimmed by 0 bases and J by 2 bases, leaving 7 bases between them. In nucleotides, the CDR3 is TGTGCCTGGAGTGTATGGAGCAACACTGAAGCTTTCTTT. Translation gives CAWSVWSNTEAFF.

This chain links TRBV5-1 with TRBJ2-1; D possibly matches TRBD1 or TRBD2 (6 bases each). Germline-derived CDR1 and CDR2 are SGHRS and YFSETQ. V lost 3 bases and J 5 bases, leaving 24 bases between the germline ends. The CDR3 is 18 amino acids. Written as DNA, the CDR3 is TGCGCCAGCAGCTGGGAGATCTCGGGGGCCAACTCACACAATGAGCAGTTCTTC. Protein sequence: CASSWEISGANSHNEQFF.

This clone appeared once. This chain joins TRBV9 and TRBJ2-3, with a possible D match to TRBD2 (7 bases). Trimming took off 3 bases at V and 5 bases at J, with 16 bases between the two ends. Germline CDR1 reads SGDLS; CDR2 reads YYNGEE. The CDR3 is made up of 15 amino acids. The CDR3 region has the DNA TGTGCCAGCAGCGGGAAGGGGGGGTCCCGAGATACGCAGTATTTT. It encodes CASSGKGGSRDTQYF. The entire variable domain, with the rest obtained from reference TRBV9 and TRBJ2-3, is as follows: DSGVTQTPKHLITATGQRVTLRCSPRSGDLSVYWYQQSLDQGLQFLIQYYNGEERAKGNILERFSAQQFPDLHSELNLSSLELGDSALYFCASSGKGGSRDTQYFGPGTRLTVL.

This clone was seen only once. The genes are TRBV11-2 and TRBJ2-1; D gene ambiguous. The germline CDR1 and CDR2 sequences are SGHAT and FQNNGV. The CDR3 totals 18 residues. V lost 1 base and J 1 base, leaving 17 bases between the germline ends. The CDR3 reads CASSLGTVRSESYNEQFF. CDR3 nucleotide sequence: TGTGCCAGCAGCTTAGGTACTGTCCGGAGTGAGTCCTACAATGAGCAGTTCTTC.

The V call is TRBV19, the J call TRBJ2-2; D might be TRBD2 (6 bases). Germline lookup yields CDR1 LNHDA and CDR2 SQIVND (reference sequence). This CDR3 region has 15 residues. V lost 4 bases, J lost 2 bases, and 11 bases lay in between. The CDR3 loop is CASSNQGGNTGELFF. CDR3 DNA: TGTGCCAGTAGTAATCAGGGAGGAAACACCGGGGAGCTGTTTTTT.

The rearrangement links TRBV5-1 to TRBJ1-1; D not resolved. CDR3 length: 14 residues. V lost 0 bases, J lost 4 bases, and 10 bases lay in between. Germline V lookup: CDR1 SGHRS, CDR2 YFSETQ. In DNA form, the CDR3 reads TGCGCCAGCAGCTTGGGTAGCACGGTCACTGAAGCTTTCTTT. Protein sequence: CASSLGSTVTEAFF.

V usage is TRBV27 and J usage is TRBJ2-7, with D perhaps matching TRBD2 (5 bases). CDR3 length: 13 residues. The germline CDR1 and CDR2 sequences are MNHEY and SMNVEV (reference sequence). The V end was cut by 2 bases, the J end by 5 bases, with 10 bases between. CDR3 DNA: TGTGCCAGCAGTTTAAGAGGGTCGCACGAGCAGTACTTC. It is translated as CASSLRGSHEQYF.

V and J are TRBV9 and TRBJ2-3; TRBD2 agrees at 9 bases. The germline CDR1 and CDR2 sequences are SGDLS and YYNGEE. V lost 4 bases and J lost 2; bases outside the gene matches: 5. There are 15 residues in the CDR3. The CDR3 region is CASSYGLAITDTQYF. Here the CDR3 DNA reads TGTGCCAGCAGCTACGGACTAGCGATCACAGATACGCAGTATTTT.

This rearrangement joins TRBV9 to TRBJ1-2; D gene unclear. The CDR3 has 11 residues. The V end lost 5 bases, the J end lost 6 bases, and 8 bases lay between the germline ends. Per germline, CDR1 SGDLS and CDR2 YYNGEE. CDR3 in DNA: TGTGCCAGCAGAATGGGAGATGGCTACACCTTC. Encoded protein: CASRMGDGYTF.

The rearrangement joins TRBV4-1 to TRBJ1-3; perhaps TRBD1 as D (5 bases). Per the germline V gene, CDR1 is MGHRA and CDR2 is YSYEKL. V dropped 1 base and J dropped 2 bases, with 18 bases sitting between them. The CDR3 is made up of 18 amino acids. The chain's CDR3 is CASSQGGRGGFTGNTIYF. Here the CDR3 DNA reads TGCGCCAGCAGCCAAGGAGGGAGGGGAGGGTTTACTGGAAACACCATATATTTT.

The chain joins TRBV27 to TRBJ2-3, with TRBD1 matching 10 bases. The CDR3 consists of 16 residues. Losses at the gene ends were 5 bases for V and 0 bases for J; bases not matched to a gene: 5. Germline values: CDR1 MNHEY, CDR2 SMNVEV (reference sequence). The CDR3 region has the DNA TGTGCCAGCAGTCCCGACAGGGGGCGTAGCACAGATACGCAGTATTTT. It codes for CASSPDRGRSTDTQYF.

The gene calls are TRBV6-4 and TRBJ2-3; tentative D call: TRBD2 (7 bases). V was shortened by 3 bases and J by 3 bases, with 13 bases between the two germline ends. Looked up from germline, CDR1 is MRHNA and CDR2 is SNTAGT. This CDR3 has 15 residues. For the CDR3, the DNA is TGTGCCAGCAGTGATGGAGGGGGGGCAACAGATACGCAGTATTTT. Translated, it gives CASSDGGGATDTQYF.